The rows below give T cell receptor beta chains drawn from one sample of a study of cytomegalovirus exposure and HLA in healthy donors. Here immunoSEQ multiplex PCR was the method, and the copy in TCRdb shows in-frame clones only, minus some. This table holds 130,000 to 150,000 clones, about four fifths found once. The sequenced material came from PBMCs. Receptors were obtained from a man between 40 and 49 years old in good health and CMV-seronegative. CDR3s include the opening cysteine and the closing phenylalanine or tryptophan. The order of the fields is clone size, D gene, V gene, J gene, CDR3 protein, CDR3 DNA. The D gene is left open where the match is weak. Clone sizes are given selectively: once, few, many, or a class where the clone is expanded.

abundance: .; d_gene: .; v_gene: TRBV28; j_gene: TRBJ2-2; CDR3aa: CASSLYFSLGGTGELFF; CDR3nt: TGTGCCAGCAGTTTATATTTTTCCTTGGGGGGCACCGGGGAGCTGTTTTTT
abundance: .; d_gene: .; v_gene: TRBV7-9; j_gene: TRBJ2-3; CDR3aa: CASSLASLSTDTQYF; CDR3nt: TGTGCCAGCAGCTTAGCTAGTCTCTCCACAGATACGCAGTATTTT
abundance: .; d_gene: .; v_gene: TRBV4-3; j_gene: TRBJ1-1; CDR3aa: CASSSKQEMNTEAFF; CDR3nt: TGCGCCAGCAGCAGCAAACAGGAGATGAACACTGAAGCTTTCTTT
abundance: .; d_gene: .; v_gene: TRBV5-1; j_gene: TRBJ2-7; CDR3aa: CASSLFQGSDEQYF; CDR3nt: TGCGCCAGCAGCCTATTCCAGGGGAGCGACGAGCAGTACTTC
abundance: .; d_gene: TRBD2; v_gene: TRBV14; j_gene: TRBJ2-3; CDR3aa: CASSDGTKTDTQYF; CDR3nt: TGTGCCAGCAGCGACGGGACTAAAACAGATACGCAGTATTTT
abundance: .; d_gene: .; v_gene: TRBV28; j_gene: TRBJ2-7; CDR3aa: CASSPSRQPYEQYF; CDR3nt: TGTGCCAGCAGTCCCAGCAGACAGCCCTACGAGCAGTACTTC
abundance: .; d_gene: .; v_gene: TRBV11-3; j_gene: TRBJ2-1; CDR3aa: CASSLERGLPEQFF; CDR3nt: TGTGCCAGCAGCTTAGAGCGGGGACTCCCTGAGCAGTTCTTC
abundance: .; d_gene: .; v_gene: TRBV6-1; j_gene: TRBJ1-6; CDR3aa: CASSDRRGNSPLHF; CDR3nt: TGTGCCAGCAGTGATCGGCGGGGGAATTCACCCCTCCACTTT
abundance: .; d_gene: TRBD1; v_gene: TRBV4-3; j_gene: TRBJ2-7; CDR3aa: CASSQDHDRGGFRPYEQYF; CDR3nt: TGCGCCAGCAGCCAAGATCATGACAGGGGGGGTTTTAGACCCTACGAGCAGTACTTC
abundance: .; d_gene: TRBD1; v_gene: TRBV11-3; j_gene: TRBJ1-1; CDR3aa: CASSLTGGTEAFF; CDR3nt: TGTGCCAGCAGCTTGACAGGGGGCACTGAAGCTTTCTTT
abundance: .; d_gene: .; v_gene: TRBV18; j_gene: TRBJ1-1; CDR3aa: CASSPSTRSEAFF; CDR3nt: TGTGCCAGCTCACCCTCTACCAGGTCTGAAGCTTTCTTT
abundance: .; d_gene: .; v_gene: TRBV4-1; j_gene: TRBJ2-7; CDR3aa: CASSQQGSYEQYF; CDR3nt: TGCGCCAGCAGCCAACAGGGCTCCTACGAGCAGTACTTC
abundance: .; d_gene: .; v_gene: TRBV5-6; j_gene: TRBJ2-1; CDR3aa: CASSQGGGTNYNEQFF; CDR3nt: TGTGCCAGCAGCCAAGGGGGGGGGACTAACTACAATGAGCAGTTCTTC
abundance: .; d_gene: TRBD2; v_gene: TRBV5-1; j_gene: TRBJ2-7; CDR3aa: CASSPGLAGPTSYEQYF; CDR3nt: TGCGCCAGCAGCCCAGGACTAGCGGGCCCTACCTCCTACGAGCAGTACTTC
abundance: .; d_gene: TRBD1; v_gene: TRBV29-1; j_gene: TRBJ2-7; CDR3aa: CSVVGQTPYEQYF; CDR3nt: TGCAGCGTAGTGGGACAGACTCCCTACGAGCAGTACTTC
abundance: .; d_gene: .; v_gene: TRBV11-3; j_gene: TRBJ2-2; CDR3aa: CASSSEYTGELFF; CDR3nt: TGTGCCAGCAGTTCGGAGTACACCGGGGAGCTGTTTTTT
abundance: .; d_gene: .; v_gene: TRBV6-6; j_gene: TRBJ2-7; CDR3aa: CASSGAGVGGEQYF; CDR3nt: TGTGCCAGCAGTGGGGCAGGGGTAGGCGGCGAGCAGTACTTC
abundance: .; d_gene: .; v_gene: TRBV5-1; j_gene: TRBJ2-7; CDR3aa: CASSFQVSENEQYF; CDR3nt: TGCGCCAGCAGCTTCCAAGTAAGCGAAAACGAGCAGTACTTC
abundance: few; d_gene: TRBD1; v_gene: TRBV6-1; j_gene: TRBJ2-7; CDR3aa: CASRGARGYEQYF; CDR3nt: TGTGCCAGCAGGGGGGCCAGGGGGTACGAGCAGTACTTC
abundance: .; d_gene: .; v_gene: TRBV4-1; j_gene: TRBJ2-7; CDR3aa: CASSQGTGLTYEQYF; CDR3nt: TGCGCCAGCAGCCAAGGCACAGGGCTTACCTACGAGCAGTACTTC
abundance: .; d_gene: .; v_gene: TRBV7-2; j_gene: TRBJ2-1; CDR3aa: CASSLAGGGSYNEQFF; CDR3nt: TGTGCCAGCAGCTTAGCAGGGGGGGGGTCCTACAATGAGCAGTTCTTC
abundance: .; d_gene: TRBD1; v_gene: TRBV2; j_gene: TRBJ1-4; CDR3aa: CASSAVTGGELANEKLFF; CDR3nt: TGTGCCAGCAGTGCGGTGACAGGGGGCGAGTTAGCTAATGAAAAACTGTTTTTT
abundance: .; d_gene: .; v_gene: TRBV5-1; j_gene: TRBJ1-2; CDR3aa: CASSLSGTARGYTF; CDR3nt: TGCGCCAGCAGCTTGTCCGGGACTGCCCGGGGCTACACCTTC
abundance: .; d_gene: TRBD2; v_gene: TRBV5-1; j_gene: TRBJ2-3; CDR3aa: CASSATPSGGGTDTQYF; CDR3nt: TGCGCCAGCAGCGCGACCCCTAGCGGGGGGGGCACAGATACGCAGTATTTT
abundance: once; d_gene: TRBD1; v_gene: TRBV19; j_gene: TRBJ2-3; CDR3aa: CASSTHRGSTDTQYF; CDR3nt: TGTGCCAGTAGTACCCACAGGGGGAGCACAGATACGCAGTATTTT
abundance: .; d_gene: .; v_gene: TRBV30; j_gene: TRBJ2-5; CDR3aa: CAWSVLRRGGETQYF; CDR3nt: TGTGCCTGGAGTGTTCTTCGCCGTGGCGGGGAGACCCAGTACTTC
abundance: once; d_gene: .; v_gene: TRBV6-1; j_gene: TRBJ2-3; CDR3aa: CASSERGDTQYF; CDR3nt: TGTGCCAGCAGTGAACGGGGAGATACGCAGTATTTT
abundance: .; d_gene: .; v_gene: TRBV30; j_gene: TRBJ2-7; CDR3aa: CAWSGAPYEQYF; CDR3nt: TGTGCCTGGAGTGGAGCACCTTACGAGCAGTACTTC
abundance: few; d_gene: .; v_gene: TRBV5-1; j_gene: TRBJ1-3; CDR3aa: CASSPSPVSGNTIYF; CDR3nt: TGCGCCAGCAGCCCTTCCCCCGTCTCTGGAAACACCATATATTTT
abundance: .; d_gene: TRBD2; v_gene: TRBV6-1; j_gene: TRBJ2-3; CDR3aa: CASRLAGGSTDTQYF; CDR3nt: TGTGCCAGCAGACTAGCGGGGGGTAGCACAGATACGCAGTATTTT
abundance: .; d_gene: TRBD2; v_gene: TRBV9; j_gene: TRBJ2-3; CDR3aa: CASSLSGGFTDTQYF; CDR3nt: TGTGCCAGCAGCCTAAGCGGGGGGTTCACAGATACGCAGTATTTT
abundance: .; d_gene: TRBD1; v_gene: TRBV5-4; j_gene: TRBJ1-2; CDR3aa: CASSSGTGKGYGYTF; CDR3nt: TGTGCCAGCAGCTCCGGGACAGGGAAAGGGTATGGCTACACCTTC
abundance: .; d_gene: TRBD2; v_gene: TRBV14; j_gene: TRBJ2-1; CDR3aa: CASSQLAGGNEQFF; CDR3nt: TGTGCCAGCAGCCAATTAGCGGGGGGCAATGAGCAGTTCTTC
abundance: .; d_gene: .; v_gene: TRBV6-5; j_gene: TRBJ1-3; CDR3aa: CASSPGNSGNTIYF; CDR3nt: TGTGCCAGCAGCCCAGGGAACTCTGGAAACACCATATATTTT
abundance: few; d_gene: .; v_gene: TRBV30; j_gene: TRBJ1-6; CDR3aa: CAWNRVGNSPLHF; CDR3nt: TGTGCCTGGAACAGGGTTGGGAATTCACCCCTCCACTTT
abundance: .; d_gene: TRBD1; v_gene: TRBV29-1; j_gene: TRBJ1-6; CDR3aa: CSVQTGYNSPLHF; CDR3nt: TGCAGCGTCCAGACAGGGTATAATTCACCCCTCCACTTT
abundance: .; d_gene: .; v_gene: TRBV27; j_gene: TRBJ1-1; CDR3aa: CASSLTYRLEAFF; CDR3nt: TGTGCCAGCAGTTTAACCTACCGACTTGAAGCTTTCTTT
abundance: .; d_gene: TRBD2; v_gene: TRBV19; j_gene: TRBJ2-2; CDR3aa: CASSRPSGANTGELFF; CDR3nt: TGTGCCAGTAGTAGACCTAGCGGGGCGAACACCGGGGAGCTGTTTTTT
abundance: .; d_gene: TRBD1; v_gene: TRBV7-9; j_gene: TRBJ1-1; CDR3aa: CASSLKGQINTEAFF; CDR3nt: TGTGCCAGCAGCCTAAAGGGACAGATAAACACTGAAGCTTTCTTT
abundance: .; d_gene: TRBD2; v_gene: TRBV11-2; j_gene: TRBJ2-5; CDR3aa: CASSLGLVEETQYF; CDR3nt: TGTGCCAGCAGCTTGGGACTAGTGGAGGAGACCCAGTACTTC
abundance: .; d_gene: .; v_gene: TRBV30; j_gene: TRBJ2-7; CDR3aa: CAWSVRGQLISYEQYF; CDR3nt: TGTGCCTGGAGTGTAAGAGGGCAGTTAATCTCCTACGAGCAGTACTTC
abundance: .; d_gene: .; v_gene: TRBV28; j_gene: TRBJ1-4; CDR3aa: CASTTPTDSNEKLFF; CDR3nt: TGTGCCAGCACGACCCCGACGGACAGTAATGAAAAACTGTTTTTT
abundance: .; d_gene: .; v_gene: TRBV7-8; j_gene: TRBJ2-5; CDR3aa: CASTPGEFQETQYF; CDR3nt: TGTGCCAGCACACCCGGGGAGTTCCAAGAGACCCAGTACTTC
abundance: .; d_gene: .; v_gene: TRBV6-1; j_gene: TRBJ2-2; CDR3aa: CASTPRQANTGELFF; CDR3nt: TGTGCCAGCACCCCAAGACAGGCGAACACCGGGGAGCTGTTTTTT
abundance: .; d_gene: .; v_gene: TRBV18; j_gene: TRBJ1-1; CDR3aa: CASSPLGAVKNTEAFF; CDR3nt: TGTGCCAGCTCACCGTTAGGGGCGGTCAAGAACACTGAAGCTTTCTTT
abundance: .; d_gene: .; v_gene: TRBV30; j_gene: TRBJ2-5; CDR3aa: CAWSLETQYF; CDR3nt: TGTGCCTGGAGTCTAGAGACCCAGTACTTC
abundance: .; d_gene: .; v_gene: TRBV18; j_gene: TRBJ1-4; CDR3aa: CASSPLTLLPNEKLFF; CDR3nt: TGTGCCAGCTCACCGTTAACCCTGCTACCTAATGAAAAACTGTTTTTT
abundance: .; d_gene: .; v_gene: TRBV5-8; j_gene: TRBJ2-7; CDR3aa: CASSLWPANYEQYF; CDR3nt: TGTGCCAGCAGCTTGTGGCCAGCCAACTACGAGCAGTACTTC
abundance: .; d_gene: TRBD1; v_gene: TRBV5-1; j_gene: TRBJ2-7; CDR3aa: CASSIDRVYEQYF; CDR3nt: TGCGCCAGCAGCATTGACAGGGTCTACGAGCAGTACTTC
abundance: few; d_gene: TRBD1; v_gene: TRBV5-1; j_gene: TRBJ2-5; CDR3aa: CATRQGTQETQYF; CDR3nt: TGCGCTACTCGACAGGGGACGCAAGAGACCCAGTACTTC